Presented here are 2 T cell receptor beta chains from one specimen sequenced in a study of cytomegalovirus exposure and HLA in healthy donors. Use of 60 Vbeta and 13 Jbeta primers characterized the PCR. Assay: immunoSEQ multiplex PCR; the TCRdb copy retains only in-frame clones and omits some. Of under 150,000 clones in the sample, 67% were seen once. The sequenced sample was PBMCs. The receptors come from a man aged 18 to 30 in good health and CMV-seropositive.

This clone occurred once. The junction shows a germline mismatch at one end, possibly a read error. This chain's CDR3 is CASSQPGAAWGVIF. CDR3 bases: TGCGCCAGCAGCCAACCAGGGGCGGCGTGGGGAGTTATCTTT. The chain links TRBV4-1 to TRBJ1-1, with D possibly matching TRBD1 (6 bases). Germline V gene data show CDR1 as MGHRA and CDR2 as YSYEKL. The CDR3 extends over 14 amino acids.

This rearrangement joins TRBV7-9 to TRBJ1-3; tentatively, D is TRBD1 (6 bases). V was trimmed by 10 bases and J by 0 bases, leaving 19 bases between them. CDR1 is SEHNR, CDR2 FQNEAQ, per germline (reference sequence). The length of the CDR3 is 16 residues. CDR3 nucleotide sequence: TGTGCCAAGAAGACAGCGGGGGCCTCCTCTGGAAACACCATATATTTT. Encoded protein: CAKKTAGASSGNTIYF.